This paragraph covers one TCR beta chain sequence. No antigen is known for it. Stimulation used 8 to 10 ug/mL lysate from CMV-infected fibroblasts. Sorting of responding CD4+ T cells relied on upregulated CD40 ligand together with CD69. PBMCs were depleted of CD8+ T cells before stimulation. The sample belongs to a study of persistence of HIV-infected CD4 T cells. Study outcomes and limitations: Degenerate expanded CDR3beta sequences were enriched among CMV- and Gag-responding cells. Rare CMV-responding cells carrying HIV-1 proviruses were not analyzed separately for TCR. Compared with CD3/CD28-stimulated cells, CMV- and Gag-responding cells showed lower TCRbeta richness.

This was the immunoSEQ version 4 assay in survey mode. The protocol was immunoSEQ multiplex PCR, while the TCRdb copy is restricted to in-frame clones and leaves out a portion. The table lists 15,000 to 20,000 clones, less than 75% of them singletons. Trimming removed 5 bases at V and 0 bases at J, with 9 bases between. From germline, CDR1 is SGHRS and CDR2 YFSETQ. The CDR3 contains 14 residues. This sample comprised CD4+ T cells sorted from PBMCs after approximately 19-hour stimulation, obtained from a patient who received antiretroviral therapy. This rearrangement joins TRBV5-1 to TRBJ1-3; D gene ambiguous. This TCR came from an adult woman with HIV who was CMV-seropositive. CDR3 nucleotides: TGCGCCAGCAGTATACTAGGCTCTGGAAACACCATATATTTT. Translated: CASSILGSGNTIYF.